This T cell receptor (beta chain) is drawn from a study of T cell responses to AZD1222 COVID-19 vaccine. On the study more broadly: Recipients boosted at about 4 weeks or about 12 weeks are pooled.

Assay used: immunoSEQ multiplex PCR; TCRdb lists only in-frame clones, some missing. The sample carries around 120,000 clones, 80% to 90% recorded once. Regarding the study as a whole: Baseline serology detected seropositivity in only a handful of AZD1222 recipients. Two AZD1222 doses significantly raised spike-specific TCR breadth and depth over controls.

Germline loops: CDR1 SNHLY, CDR2 FYNNEI. The V end was cut by 3 bases, the J end by 4 bases, with 13 bases between. This CDR3 has 15 residues. As regards this clone: Its antigen is as yet unknown.

V is TRBV2 and J is TRBJ1-3; D gene ambiguous. The receptor comes from an adult in good health. The sequencing here drew on peripheral blood, taken on day 0 of AZD1222 vaccination. For the CDR3, the DNA is TGTGCCAGCAGTGATGGCCAGTTCGAGGGAAACACCATATATTTT. Its protein is CASSDGQFEGNTIYF. The full variable domain, with the rest looked up from reference TRBV2 and TRBJ1-3, is EPEVTQTPSHQVTQMGQEVILRCVPISNHLYFYWYRQILGQKVEFLVSFYNNEISEKSEIFDDQFSVERPDGSNFTLKIRSTKLEDSAMYFCASSDGQFEGNTIYFGEGSWLTVV.